These 7 T cell receptor beta chains were all obtained from the same sample, sequenced in a study of follicular helper T cells after annual influenza vaccination. Produced via immunoSEQ multiplex PCR; TCRdb's table is partial and in-frame only. The sample includes fewer than 15,000 clones, 78% of them seen just once. Time point indicated: 2015-2016 season, pre-vaccination. The starting material was CXCR5- memory CD4+ T cells sorted from blood, obtained on the day of influenza vaccination. These receptors all come from an adult who received the influenza vaccine.

The chain couples TRBV6-5 to TRBJ2-7; 7 nucleotides align to TRBD1. Germline loops: CDR1 MNHEY, CDR2 SVGAGI. J was trimmed by 4 bases and V by 6 bases; bases with no gene match: 9. This CDR3 is built from 14 residues. CDR3 sequence: CASRRGGAGYEQYF. The DNA for the CDR3 is TGTGCCAGCAGAAGAGGGGGCGCGGGTTACGAGCAGTACTTC.

This clone has just a few counts. The chain is built from TRBV10-1 and TRBJ2-1, with 8 positions matching TRBD2. Looked up from germline, CDR1 is WNHNN and CDR2 is SYGVQD (reference sequence). The ends lost 5 bases at V and 5 bases at J; junction bases unmatched: 11. The CDR3 is made up of 16 amino acids. For the CDR3, the DNA is TGCGCCAGCAGTAAAGCCGGGACTAGTCCCCACAATGAGCAGTTCTTC. Translated, it gives CASSKAGTSPHNEQFF.

The genes are TRBV7-6 and TRBJ2-5, with 7 bases aligning to TRBD2. This CDR3 has 17 residues. The germline gives CDR1 SGHVS, CDR2 FNYEAQ. V gave up 5 bases and J gave up 1 base; unmatched junction bases: 13. For the CDR3, the DNA is TGTGCCAGCAGCACAAGTAGGCTAGCGGAACTCCAAGAGACCCAGTACTTC. It yields the protein CASSTSRLAELQETQYF.

The rearrangement uses TRBV6-6 and TRBJ2-7, with 12 bases lining up with TRBD2. The V and J ends lost 3 bases and 3 bases, in that order; junction bases with no gene match: 6. The CDR3 has 16 amino acids. The germline CDR1 and CDR2 sequences are MNHNY and SVGAGI (reference sequence). The CDR3 protein is CASSYLLAGGNYEQYF. The CDR3 DNA reads as TGTGCCAGCAGTTATTTGCTAGCGGGGGGGAACTACGAGCAGTACTTC.

CDR3 protein: CASSPANRGIGAFF. DNA of the CDR3: TGTGCCAGCAGCCCAGCCAACAGGGGAATTGGAGCTTTCTTT. This chain uses TRBV14 with TRBJ1-1; 7 bases agree with TRBD1. Germline V lookup: CDR1 SGHDN, CDR2 FVKESK. The V segment lost 4 bases and the J segment 10 bases; nucleotides outside the gene matches: 12. This CDR3 has 14 amino acids.

This chain joins TRBV25-1 and TRBJ2-5; tentative D call: TRBD1 (6 bases). Trimming shortened V by 4 bases and J by 2 bases, and 14 bases separated the two germline ends. The CDR3 is 15 residues long. Germline V gene sequence: CDR1 MGHDK, CDR2 SYGVNS. The CDR3 nucleotides read TGTGCCAGCAGTGCCCCACAGGGACGACAAGAGACCCAGTACTTC. Translated, it gives CASSAPQGRQETQYF.

The V gene is TRBV4-2, the J gene TRBJ1-3, with D perhaps matching TRBD1 (5 bases). The V end lost 0 bases, the J end lost 4 bases, and 10 bases lay between the germline ends. This CDR3 has 15 residues. CDR1 and CDR2 (germline): LGHNA, YNFKEQ. The CDR3 DNA sequence: TGTGCCAGCAGCCAAGATGGGACTCGAGGAAACACCATATATTTT. It is translated as CASSQDGTRGNTIYF.